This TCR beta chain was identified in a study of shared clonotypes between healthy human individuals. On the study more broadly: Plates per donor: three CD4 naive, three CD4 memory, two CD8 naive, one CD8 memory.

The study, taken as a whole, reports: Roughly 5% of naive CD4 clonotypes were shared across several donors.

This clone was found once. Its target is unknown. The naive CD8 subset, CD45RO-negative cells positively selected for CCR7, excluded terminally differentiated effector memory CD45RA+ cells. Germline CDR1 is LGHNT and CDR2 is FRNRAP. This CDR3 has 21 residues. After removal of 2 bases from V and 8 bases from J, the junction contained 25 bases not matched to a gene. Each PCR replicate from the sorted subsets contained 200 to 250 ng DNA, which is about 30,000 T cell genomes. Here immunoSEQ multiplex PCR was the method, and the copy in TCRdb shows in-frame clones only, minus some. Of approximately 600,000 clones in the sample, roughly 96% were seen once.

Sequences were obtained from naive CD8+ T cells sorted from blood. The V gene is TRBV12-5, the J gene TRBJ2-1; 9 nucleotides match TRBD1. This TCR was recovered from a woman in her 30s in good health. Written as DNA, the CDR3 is TGTGCTAGTGGTTTGATACCTCCGGGACAGGGACTTCTAGATCTAATCCATGAGCAGTTCTTC. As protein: CASGLIPPGQGLLDLIHEQFF.